This T cell receptor beta chain comes out of a study of CD8 T cells in Susac syndrome (dated by TCRdb to between 2018 and 2020). Notes on the research overall: Repertoire sequencing was used to test whether CD8+ T cell activation and differentiation in Susac syndrome was antigen driven. Here is what the overall study found, with its caveats: The study acknowledged that relatively few individuals were included in the TCR sequencing and HLA analysis.

Peripheral blood CD8+ and CD4+ T cells from healthy donors, Susac syndrome patients and multiple sclerosis patients were profiled by high-throughput TCR beta sequencing. Treatment-naive patients with stable or active relapsing-remitting disease fulfilling revised McDonald criteria were used as multiple sclerosis controls. Bulk CD8+ and CD4+ T cells were purified by magnetic negative isolation, while CD8+ TEMRA cells were enriched using FACS. Blood was drawn into EDTA tubes, processed within 24 hours, and PBMCs were isolated by density gradient centrifugation. PBMCs intended for TCR sequencing were cryopreserved in liquid nitrogen and thawed later in a water bath at 37 degrees C. Purity of sorted or isolated CD4+, CD8+ and CD8+ TEMRA cells was at least 90%. This clonotype occurred once. Its antigen has not been determined. Per-base quality was not reported, and no clone a single base away is much larger than it. One read alone is weak evidence.

RNA was extracted using the RNeasy kit, and about 0.45 to 1 microgram was reverse transcribed with random hexamers. TCR beta CDR3 regions were amplified with the immunoSEQ multiplex PCR assay covering 54 Vbeta and 13 Jbeta segments. Bias from PCR amplification was corrected by using a synthetic template baseline for primer optimization and for computational correction. In the paper's pipeline: Reads were annotated to V, D and J genes per IMGT and analyzed with immunoSEQ Analyzer, keeping only productive sequences. Clonality was calculated as one minus the Shannon entropy normalized by log2 of the number of productive unique sequences. For each patient and control, public and private clones were evaluated among the 100 most prevalent clones. Susac-specific clones were defined as absent from healthy and MS cohorts, 1052 published viral clones and other ImmuneACCESS disease sequences. TCRdb reran the public reads through fastp at Q25 and MiXCR, keeping productive beta chains. Each CDR3 protein appears once, grouped with its most common genes and DNA. TCRdb, not the authors, supplied the V and J calls. Present in this sample are about 140,000 distinct CDR3 sequences, 95% of which were seen just once. The ten most abundant clones make up approximately 0.12% of the sample.

The CDR3 measures 14 amino acids from cysteine to phenylalanine. Solely the CDR3 DNA is kept, with 42 bases framed from the first base. Sequences DFQATT (CDR1) and SNEGSKA (CDR2) are obtained from the germline V gene (reference sequence). V loses 6 bases, J loses 6 bases, and the germline ends lie 21 bases apart. The chain was built from TRBV20-1 and TRBJ2-7, with the D gene possibly TRBD1 or TRBD2, each one fitting 6 bases. Sequencing input: CD4+ T cells from PBMCs. This sequence was found in a human donor with multiple sclerosis. The DNA reads as follows: TGCAGTGCCTTATATTTTGGGGGGCTTCGCGAGCAGTACTTC. Translated, it gives CSALYFGGLREQYF.